This section outlines one T cell receptor (beta chain) sequence together with its context. These data belong to a study of blood T cells in healthy people across ages. Germline assignment: CDR1 MNHEY and CDR2 SMNVEV (reference sequence). The CDR3 sequence is 14 residues long. Trimming removed 10 bases at V and 7 bases at J, with 22 bases between. A second PCR, run for about 7 to 11 cycles, used a sample-barcoded 5' primer plus a J-beta primer mix. Sequencing yielded, for each sample, at least 2.5 million paired-end reads carrying CDR3. One entry per CDR3 protein, called by TCRdb with MiXCR from the 5' RACE reads. Altogether fewer than 750,000 distinct CDR3 sequences are present, roughly 43% being singletons, with the ten largest covering roughly 25%.

This receptor was taken from a man at least 80 years old in good health. V usage is TRBV27 and J usage is TRBJ1-2; a weak D match, TRBD1 (6 bases). Specimen: blood. CDR3 protein: CATSTGARDPGYTF. CDR3 bases: TGTGCCACATCGACGGGGGCGCGAGACCCTGGCTACACCTTC.